Presented here are 4 T cell receptor beta chains from one specimen sequenced in a study of identical twins. TCRdb reprocessed the 5' RACE reads via MiXCR and lists one record per CDR3 protein. The repertoire has 420,000 or so distinct CDR3 sequences, around 20% of them found once; the top ten carry 12%. The source material was naive T cells sorted from blood. All receptors come from a man aged 50-59 years in good health.

This clonotype was observed at least ten times. The CDR3 coding sequence is TGTGCCAGCAGCTTGTCGCTAGCGGGGGGGCGTGGCACAGATACGCAGTATTTT. It codes for CASSLSLAGGRGTDTQYF. The chain joins TRBV7-2 to TRBJ2-3; 12 bases match TRBD2. J was trimmed by 1 base and V by 3 bases; bases with no gene match: 8. The CDR3 spans 18 residues. The germline V gene has CDR1 SGHTA and CDR2 FQGNSA. The full variable domain, rest sourced from reference TRBV7-2 and TRBJ2-3, is GAGVSQSPSNKVTEKGKDVELRCDPISGHTALYWYRQSLGQGLEFLIYFQGNSAPDKSGLPSDRFSAERTGGSVSTLTIQRTQQEDSAVYLCASSLSLAGGRGTDTQYFGPGTRLTVL.

Many counts were recorded for this clonotype. The rearrangement joins TRBV7-8 to TRBJ2-1; weak D call: TRBD2 (7 bases). The CDR3 spans 17 residues. The V gene's germline CDR1 is SGHVS and CDR2 FQNEAQ. Trimming pared 1 base from V and 7 bases from J, leaving 20 bases between. The CDR3 nucleotides read TGTGCCAGCAGCTTAGGGGGGCTAGCGGTTATGTGGAATGAGCAGTTCTTC. This encodes CASSLGGLAVMWNEQFF.

This clonotype has only a few counts. This chain links TRBV20-1 with TRBJ2-3; tentatively, D is TRBD1 (6 bases). This CDR3 has 16 residues. V was shortened by 2 bases and J by 6 bases, with 21 bases between the two germline ends. Germline V gives CDR1 DFQATT, CDR2 SNEGSKA (reference sequence). CDR3 in DNA: TGCAGTGCTAGAAAGGGCGGACAGCAAAAGAGGGATACGCAGTATTTT. It is translated as CSARKGGQQKRDTQYF.

CDR3: CASSLRREWGGNEQFF. The CDR3, as DNA: TGTGCCAGCAGCTTACGGCGGGAGTGGGGCGGGAATGAGCAGTTCTTC. V and J are TRBV7-2 and TRBJ2-1; 7 bases are shared with TRBD2. Germline lookup yields CDR1 SGHTA and CDR2 FQGNSA. CDR3 size: 16 residues. V gave up 2 bases and J gave up 7 bases; unmatched junction bases: 11.